The present T cell receptor beta chain was sequenced within a study of human T cells and chemical hapten exposure. This clonotype was picked up many times. Trimming took 4 bases from V and 10 from J; bases not matched to a gene: 9. CDR1 SGHRS and CDR2 YFSETQ come from the germline V gene. The CDR3 loop spans 15 amino acids. Time point given: patch test 2, 6 weeks after DPC sensitization. The treatment was: therapeutic diphenylcyclopropenone sensitization with weekly scalp DPC. TCRdb passed the RACE reads through MiXCR, listing each CDR3 protein once. The data show over 70,000 distinct CDR3 sequences, around a tenth seen once.

The origin of this receptor is a man aged 18 to 30 with alopecia areata. Some clones in this sample may be carry-over from other donors' samples. The chain combines TRBV5-1 with TRBJ1-6, with 9 bases matching TRBD1. This material consisted of whole blood, taken in connection with sensitization to the hapten diphenylcyclopropenone (DPC). The CDR3 here is CASSRGQGSDSPLHF. The CDR3 DNA sequence: TGCGCCAGCAGCAGGGGACAGGGCTCAGACTCACCCCTCCACTTT.